This TCR beta chain is drawn from a study of shared clonotypes between healthy human individuals. Whole-study context: CD4 naive cells filled three plates per donor, CD4 memory three, CD8 naive two and CD8 memory one. Study-wide points: Non-shared clonotypes had lower generation probabilities than clonotypes shared by all four sorted-subset donors. Owing to a small donor count, the genetic and exposure-history diversity represented was limited.

The CDR3 contains 16 residues. Germline loops: CDR1 SGHVS, CDR2 FQNEAQ. V lost 4 bases, J lost 5 bases, and 7 bases stayed unmatched. Turning to this clone: Its cognate antigen is unknown.

The assay ran at deep level. The repertoire was sequenced with immunoSEQ multiplex PCR; TCRdb's copy has only in-frame clones and lacks some. The table has about 2,200,000 clones, more than 85% seen once. Naive CD8 isolation took CD45RO-negative cells positively selected for CCR7 and excluded terminally differentiated effector memory CD45RA+ cells. V gene TRBV7-8 combines with J gene TRBJ2-2, with 10 bases lining up with TRBD2. The receptor was derived from a man between 18 and 29 years old in good health. Some clones in this sample may be carry-over from other donors' samples. The material sequenced was naive CD8+ T cells from PBMCs. In DNA form, the CDR3 reads TGTGCCAGCAGCTCCCAGCTAGCGGGAGTTACCGGGGAGCTGTTTTTT. It specifies CASSSQLAGVTGELFF.